Presented here are 15 T cell receptor beta chains from one specimen sequenced in a study of blood T cell repertoires in COVID-19. Some clones are missing from TCRdb's copy, which holds only in-frame ones; the method was immunoSEQ multiplex PCR. The data show 200,000 or so clones, with about 80% seen just once and about 6.9% held by the top ten. Specimen: peripheral blood. The receptor source for this set is a human donor with acute or convalescent COVID-19. The donor label of this sample is uncertain.

This clone was counted once. V is TRBV5-1 and J is TRBJ2-1, with D maybe TRBD2 (5 bases). The CDR3 totals 15 residues. The ends were cut back, 5 bases at V and 7 bases at J, with 19 bases in the middle. Germline V gene lookup returns CDR1 SGHRS and CDR2 YFSETQ. Written as DNA, the CDR3 is TGCGCCAGCAGTAACGAACCCGGGATGGTGAATGAGCAGTTCTTC. Translating gives CASSNEPGMVNEQFF.

The CDR3 region has the DNA TGTGCCAGTGGGCAGCGGGAGGGGTACAATGAGCAGTTCTTC. Translated: CASGQREGYNEQFF. V gene TRBV6-5 combines with J gene TRBJ2-1; 10 bases line up with TRBD2. CDR1 MNHEY and CDR2 SVGAGI come from the germline V gene. Trimming at V came to 9 bases and at J to 4 bases, leaving 6 bases not matched to a gene. This CDR3 contains 14 residues.

This chain joins TRBV9 and TRBJ2-1; D is ambiguous. Trimming cost V 3 bases and J 8 bases, with 6 bases left between them. This CDR3 comprises 11 residues. Germline CDR1 reads SGDLS; CDR2 reads YYNGEE. The CDR3 nucleotides read TGTGCCAGCAGCGATTCTTATGAGCAGTTCTTC. Encoded protein: CASSDSYEQFF.

This clone has a handful of counts. V and J are TRBV5-6 and TRBJ2-1; TRBD2 matches at 10 bases. The CDR3 extends over 17 amino acids. V was clipped by 3 bases and J by 7 bases; unmatched bases: 13. Germline values: CDR1 SGHDT, CDR2 YYEEEE. Here the CDR3 DNA reads TGTGCCAGCAGCTCCAGACTAGCGGGCTTTGGCATAAATGAGCAGTTCTTC. It codes for CASSSRLAGFGINEQFF.

This clone was counted a single time. The chain links TRBV9 to TRBJ2-1; 7 bases line up with TRBD2. The germline CDR1 and CDR2 sequences are SGDLS and YYNGEE. The CDR3 loop spans 15 amino acids. Losses at the gene ends were 3 bases for V and 6 bases for J; bases not matched to a gene: 9. The CDR3 sequence is CASSAPGTKINEQFF. The CDR3 DNA reads as TGTGCCAGCAGCGCACCCGGGACTAAAATCAATGAGCAGTTCTTC.

The chain uses TRBV5-8 and TRBJ1-4, with 7 bases identical to TRBD1. Germline trimming cut 0 bases from V and 7 bases from J; bases unmatched to any gene: 6. Germline V CDR1 and CDR2: SGHTS, YDEGEE. The CDR3 totals 15 residues. CDR3 amino acids: CASSLVNRGGEKLFF. The CDR3, as DNA: TGTGCCAGCAGCTTGGTTAACAGGGGAGGTGAAAAACTGTTTTTT. Supplemented by reference TRBV5-8 and TRBJ1-4, the full variable domain reads EAGVTQSPTHLIKTRGQQATLRCSPISGHTSVYWYQQALGLGLQFLLWYDEGEERNRGNFPPRFSGRQFPNYSSELNVNALELEDSALYLCASSLVNRGGEKLFFGSGTQLSVL.

This sequence joins TRBV18 and TRBJ2-2; tentatively, D is TRBD2 (6 bases). The CDR3 contains 13 residues. Trimming cost V 0 bases and J 7 bases, with 6 bases left between them. Germline V CDR1 and CDR2: KGHSH, LQKENI. The CDR3 DNA follows: TGTGCCAGCTCACCACCGGAGGGCGGGGAGCTGTTTTTT. Translated, it gives CASSPPEGGELFF.

This chain links TRBV11-2 with TRBJ2-5; the match to TRBD2 covers 9 bases. CDR1 and CDR2 (germline): SGHAT, FQNNGV. The CDR3 has 17 amino acids. J gave up 5 bases and V 2 bases, and 12 bases lay outside the gene matches. This CDR3 reads CASSLPNSGSGSETQYF. CDR3 coding DNA: TGTGCCAGCAGCTTACCCAATAGCGGGAGTGGATCGGAGACCCAGTACTTC.

The gene calls are TRBV6-5 and TRBJ2-1, with 7 bases fitting TRBD2. The CDR3 totals 15 residues. Germline CDR1 MNHEY, CDR2 SVGAGI. The ends lost 6 bases at V and 4 bases at J; junction bases unmatched: 9. CDR3 sequence: CASSPLALLYNEQFF. The DNA of the CDR3 is TGTGCCAGCAGCCCACTAGCGTTACTATACAATGAGCAGTTCTTC.

As DNA, the CDR3 is TGTGCCAGCAGTTCCTGGGACAGAAGAGATACGCAGTATTTT. Amino acid sequence: CASSSWDRRDTQYF. This chain uses TRBV27 with TRBJ2-3, with TRBD1 matching 7 bases. From germline, CDR1 is MNHEY and CDR2 SMNVEV (reference sequence). This CDR3 region has 14 residues. The trim removed 4 bases at V and 5 bases at J, leaving 6 bases unmatched.

This chain joins TRBV12-3 or TRBV12-4 and TRBJ2-5; D is unclear. The CDR3 consists of 12 residues. V shed 2 bases and J shed 4 bases, with 5 bases lying between them. CDR3 amino acids: CASSLNRETQYF. The CDR3 DNA reads as TGTGCCAGCAGTTTAAACAGAGAGACCCAGTACTTC.

The rearrangement uses TRBV2 and TRBJ1-1, with D possibly being TRBD1 (6 bases). The CDR3 spans 13 residues. Trimming left V 10 bases short and J 4 bases short, with 16 bases between. In germline, CDR1 is SNHLY, CDR2 FYNNEI. The CDR3 DNA is TGTGCCATCCCGGGACAAAGGGGCACTGAAGCTTTCTTT. Its protein is CAIPGQRGTEAFF.

The chain combines TRBV10-3 with TRBJ2-7, with 8 bases aligning to TRBD1. The junction had 4 bases not matched to a gene; V was cut back by 2 bases and J by 1 base. Germline lookup yields CDR1 ENHRY and CDR2 SYGVKD. CDR3 length: 15 residues. CDR3 residues: CAISEPGQASYEQYF. For the CDR3, the DNA is TGTGCCATCAGTGAGCCGGGACAGGCTTCCTACGAGCAGTACTTC.

The V and J genes are TRBV14 and TRBJ2-7; tentatively, D is TRBD1 (6 bases). V dropped 2 bases and J dropped 3 bases, with 14 bases sitting between them. CDR1 is SGHDN and CDR2 is FVKESK in the germline V gene. The length of the CDR3 is 15 residues. The CDR3 DNA follows: TGTGCCAGCAGCCAATCAGACAGGTTCATCTACGAGCAGTACTTC. Protein product: CASSQSDRFIYEQYF.

The chain has TRBV29-1 and TRBJ1-4; TRBD1 matches 7 bases. CDR1 SQVTM and CDR2 ANQGSEA come from the germline V gene. The V gene end was trimmed by 0 bases and the J gene end by 3 bases; junction bases not matched to a gene: 4. This CDR3 comprises 15 residues. The DNA of the CDR3 is TGCAGCGTTGAAGATTCAACAGGGGCTAATGAAAAACTGTTTTTT. As protein: CSVEDSTGANEKLFF.